This TCR beta chain was captured in a study of CD8+ T cells in alopecia areata. J was trimmed by 5 bases and V by 6 bases; bases with no gene match: 7. This CDR3 region has 13 residues. Germline CDR1 reads SQVTM; CDR2 reads ANQGSEA. In each case, RNA was isolated and then reverse transcribed into cDNA as the sequencing template. Measured with immunoSEQ multiplex PCR; TCRdb has only the in-frame clones, and not every one. The data contain roughly 250,000 clones, roughly two thirds of them singletons. J is TRBJ2-7 and V is TRBV29-1; TRBD1 agrees at 10 bases. The TCR sequence derives from a human donor with alopecia areata. Sample: CD4+ T cells sorted from blood, taken at week 0. As DNA, the CDR3 is TGCAGCGTCGTCCGGGACAGGGGTGACGAGCAGTACTTC. The encoded protein is CSVVRDRGDEQYF.